Each of the 10 T cell receptor beta chains below was sequenced from the same sample in a study of cytomegalovirus exposure and HLA in healthy donors. PCR primers comprised 60 Vbeta and 13 Jbeta primers. Only in-frame clones appear in the TCRdb table, and some are missing; sequencing was by immunoSEQ multiplex PCR. The data hold 130,000 or so clones, with about 81% observed a single time. The sample comprised PBMCs. The receptors were sampled from a woman in her forties or fifties in good health and CMV-seropositive.

V gene TRBV7-2 combines with J gene TRBJ2-3, with D possibly being TRBD2 (7 bases). V was shortened by 10 bases and J by 5 bases, with 22 bases between the two germline ends. CDR1 is SGHTA, CDR2 FQGNSA, per germline. The CDR3 is 15 residues long. Here the CDR3 DNA reads TGTGCCATCGAGGGGGGGAGCTACGGGGGAGATACGCAGTATTTT. Residues: CAIEGGSYGGDTQYF.

The sample holds a few counts of this clone. The chain links TRBV4-2 to TRBJ2-1, with 8 bases matching TRBD2. CDR1 is LGHNA, CDR2 YNFKEQ, per germline. The CDR3 has 23 amino acids. The V and J ends lost 0 bases and 0 bases, in that order; junction bases with no gene match: 22. The CDR3 nucleotides read TGTGCCAGCAGCCAAGAGATTCTCCCCGGCGGGAGGCCACTCGCCAACTCCTACAATGAGCAGTTCTTC. Encoded protein: CASSQEILPGGRPLANSYNEQFF.

This clone was recorded only once. This same CDR3 is encoded by further DNA sequences in the sample. The V call is TRBV2, the J call TRBJ2-7; 7 nucleotides align to TRBD2. From germline, CDR1 is SNHLY and CDR2 FYNNEI. This CDR3 is built from 13 residues. V lost 5 bases, J lost 2 bases, and 3 bases stayed unmatched. The CDR3 DNA is TGTGCCAGCAGTTCTGGGGGGGCCTACGAGCAGTACTTC. This gives the protein CASSSGGAYEQYF.

The chain joins TRBV6-5 to TRBJ2-5; a possible D gene is TRBD2 (7 bases). The V gene's germline CDR1 is MNHEY and CDR2 SVGAGI. The CDR3 is 14 residues long. Between the trimmed V and J ends, which lost 2 bases and 5 bases, there was a span of 12 bases. The CDR3 DNA reads TGTGCCAGCAGTTACGGGGGGGGCGGGGAGACCCAGTACTTC. As protein: CASSYGGGGETQYF.

The V call is TRBV7-2, the J call TRBJ2-3, with D unclear. Trimming pared 1 base from V and 2 bases from J, leaving 10 bases between. The V gene's germline CDR1 is SGHTA and CDR2 FQGNSA. The CDR3 sequence is 15 residues long. The CDR3 loop is CASSLDLTITDTQYF. The CDR3 DNA reads as TGTGCCAGCAGCTTAGATCTTACAATCACAGATACGCAGTATTTT.

The chain combines TRBV4-1 with TRBJ1-4; D is possibly TRBD1 (5 bases). CDR1 is MGHRA, CDR2 YSYEKL, per germline. The V gene lost 7 bases and the J gene lost 8 bases, with 20 bases spanning the gap. The CDR3 length is 15 residues. The CDR3 region has the DNA TGCGCCAGCACCGAGAACCCGGGGGGAGAGGAAAAACTGTTTTTT. It is translated as CASTENPGGEEKLFF.

The chain is built from TRBV6-5 and TRBJ1-6; D perhaps matches TRBD1 (6 bases). The CDR3 consists of 15 residues. Trimming removed 0 bases at V and 8 bases at J, with 11 bases between. Germline-derived CDR1 and CDR2 are MNHEY and SVGAGI. The CDR3 loop is CASSYSRQVDSPLHF. The DNA of the CDR3 is TGTGCCAGCAGTTACTCGCGACAGGTCGATTCACCCCTCCACTTT.

This clone was seen more than once but under ten times. The chain combines TRBV9 with TRBJ2-3, with D maybe TRBD1 (6 bases). CDR1 and CDR2 (germline): SGDLS, YYNGEE. The V end lost 0 bases, the J end lost 6 bases, and 17 bases lay between the germline ends. CDR3 length: 16 amino acids. The CDR3 DNA reads as TGTGCCAGCAGCGTAGCTACAGGGCTAATCAGGGATACGCAGTATTTT. Translated, it gives CASSVATGLIRDTQYF.

The V and J genes are TRBV19 and TRBJ1-2, with TRBD1 matching over 8 bases. This CDR3 has 15 amino acids. V was pared by 7 bases and J by 6 bases, with 13 bases of the junction left unmatched. The germline gives CDR1 LNHDA, CDR2 SQIVND (reference sequence). The DNA for the CDR3 is TGTGCCAGTACCCCTGGGGACAGGAGCGCAAATGGCTACACCTTC. This encodes CASTPGDRSANGYTF.

The rearrangement joins TRBV6-1 to TRBJ1-4, with 8 bases fitting TRBD1. J lost 3 bases, V lost 4 bases, and 4 bases had no gene match. This CDR3 contains 15 residues. The V gene's germline CDR1 is MNHNS and CDR2 SASEGT. In nucleotides, the CDR3 is TGTGCCAGCAGTGTATACAGGGGGTCTAATGAAAAACTGTTTTTT. Its protein is CASSVYRGSNEKLFF.